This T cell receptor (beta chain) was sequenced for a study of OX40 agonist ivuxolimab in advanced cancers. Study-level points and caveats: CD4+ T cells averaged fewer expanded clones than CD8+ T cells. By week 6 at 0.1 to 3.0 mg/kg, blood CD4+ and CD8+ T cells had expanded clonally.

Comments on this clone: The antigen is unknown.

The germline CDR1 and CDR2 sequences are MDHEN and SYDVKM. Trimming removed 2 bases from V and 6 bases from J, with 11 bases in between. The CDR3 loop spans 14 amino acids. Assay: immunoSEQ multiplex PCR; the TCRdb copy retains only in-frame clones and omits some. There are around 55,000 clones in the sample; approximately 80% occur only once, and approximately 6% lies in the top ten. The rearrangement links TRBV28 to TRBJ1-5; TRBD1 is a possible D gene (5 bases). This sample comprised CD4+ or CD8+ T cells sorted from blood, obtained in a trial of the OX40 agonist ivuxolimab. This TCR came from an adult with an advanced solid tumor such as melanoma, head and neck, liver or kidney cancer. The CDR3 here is CASSLIGAGQPQHF. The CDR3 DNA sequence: TGTGCCAGCAGTTTAATCGGGGCAGGTCAGCCCCAGCATTTT.